This TCR beta chain is from a study of regulatory T cells in long-lasting Graves disease. Study-level results: Sharing of public clonotypes was greater in persistent patients (around 3,000) than in new patients (around 890).

Library construction for TCR beta used iRepertoire HTBI primers and Arm-PCR of CDR3 regions. Each CDR3 protein is one row after TCRdb ran MiXCR on the multiplex PCR reads. The sample includes about 460,000 distinct CDR3 sequences, 12% to 15% of them seen just once. In this sample, this clonotype turned up a few times. Antigen specificity is unknown. The time point: newly diagnosed GD, antithyroid drugs for less than 3 months. PBMC-extracted RNA yielded the TCR library. The length of the CDR3 is 16 residues. Between the trimmed V and J ends, which lost 0 bases and 5 bases, there was a span of 16 bases. CDR1 is MNHEY and CDR2 is SVGEGT in the germline V gene. The data were also submitted as part of a second study, on T cells in Graves' hyperthyroidism and ophthalmopathy. This second study says: Clinical symptoms, serum thyroxine, TRAb, thyroid ultrasound and orbital computed tomography informed diagnoses. HTBI primers were employed in a first-round RT-PCR of the TCR CDR3.

Sequences were derived from peripheral blood mononuclear cells (PBMCs), sampled at new diagnosis, from a patient treated with antithyroid drugs. The sequence was obtained from a woman in her forties or fifties with Graves disease. V and J are TRBV6-2 or TRBV6-3 and TRBJ2-5; no reliable D call. CDR3 bases: TGTGCCAGCAGTTACTCGGCCGGTTGGGTTTTGGAGACCCAGTACTTC. Protein sequence: CASSYSAGWVLETQYF.